These 9 T cell receptor beta chains came from one sample sequenced in a study of blood T cell repertoires in COVID-19. Repertoires were generated with immunoSEQ multiplex PCR, while TCRdb's copy carries only in-frame clones and drops some. The sample holds roughly 300,000 clones, 89% seen once. The source material was peripheral blood. Source of these receptors: a man aged 18 to 30 who had recovered from COVID-19.

Only a few counts were recorded for this clone. The J gene is TRBJ1-1, the V gene TRBV18, with a weak D call TRBD1 (5 bases). The germline CDR1 and CDR2 sequences are KGHSH and LQKENI. The CDR3 runs 15 residues. V shed 0 bases and J shed 3 bases, with 11 bases lying between them. As DNA, the CDR3 is TGTGCCAGCTCACCACCGGGCAGGGCGCACACTGAAGCTTTCTTT. Protein: CASSPPGRAHTEAFF.

This chain connects TRBV3-1 (or the pseudogene TRBV3-2) to TRBJ2-7; 7 bases map to TRBD2. This CDR3 spans 15 amino acids. V was pared by 0 bases and J by 4 bases, with 6 bases of the junction left unmatched. Germline V gene lookup returns CDR1 LGHDT and CDR2 YNNKEL (reference sequence). CDR3 sequence reads: CASSQDPGRFYEQYF. The CDR3 region has the DNA TGTGCCAGCAGCCAAGATCCCGGGAGGTTTTACGAGCAGTACTTC.

This chain uses TRBV11-2 with TRBJ2-7; D is uncertain. The CDR3 is made up of 15 amino acids. The germline CDR1 and CDR2 sequences are SGHAT and FQNNGV. V lost 5 bases and J lost 1, with 15 bases in between. DNA of the CDR3: TGTGCCAGCAGCCCCGTTTGGGCTGCATCCTACGAGCAGTACTTC. This sequence encodes CASSPVWAASYEQYF.

The genes are TRBV7-9 and TRBJ2-1; TRBD2 aligns across 11 bases. The CDR3 is 15 residues long. V shed 5 bases and J 7 bases; nucleotides not matched to a gene: 7. The germline CDR1 and CDR2 sequences are SEHNR and FQNEAQ (reference sequence). CDR3 DNA: TGTGCCAGCAGCACAACTAGCGGGAGTATAAATGAGCAGTTCTTC. Translating it yields CASSTTSGSINEQFF.

This sequence joins TRBV11-2 and TRBJ1-4, with TRBD1 as a possible D gene (5 bases). CDR1 is SGHAT, CDR2 FQNNGV, per germline. The CDR3 is 12 residues long. V lost 0 bases, J lost 16 bases, and 12 bases lay in between. In nucleotides, the CDR3 is TGTGCCAGCAGCTTAGATCAGACAGATCAGTTTTTT. This encodes CASSLDQTDQFF.

The chain combines TRBV6-2 or TRBV6-3 with TRBJ1-5, with D hard to call. The V and J ends lost 5 bases and 3 bases respectively, with 11 bases between them. The germline V gene has CDR1 MNHEY and CDR2 SVGEGT. The CDR3 runs to 14 residues. The CDR3 nucleotides read TGTGCCAGCAGTGGGGAGGGATTCAATCAGCCCCAGCATTTT. It codes for CASSGEGFNQPQHF.

The chain uses TRBV19 and TRBJ2-5; 7 bases are a match to TRBD1. V lost 4 bases and J lost 1; bases outside the gene matches: 6. CDR3 size: 15 residues. Germline lookup yields CDR1 LNHDA and CDR2 SQIVND (reference sequence). The CDR3 spells CASSTRQGLQETQYF. The DNA for the CDR3 is TGTGCCAGTAGTACCAGACAGGGCCTCCAAGAGACCCAGTACTTC.

The chain employs TRBV19 and TRBJ1-2, with a tentative D call TRBD1 (5 bases). The CDR3 is 15 residues long. Trimming removed 7 bases from V and 3 bases from J, with 18 bases in between. The germline V gene encodes CDR1 LNHDA and CDR2 SQIVND (reference sequence). CDR3 in amino acids: CASTLGEVMDYGYTF. The CDR3 bases are TGTGCCAGTACCCTGGGGGAGGTAATGGACTATGGCTACACCTTC.

The chain is built from TRBV3-1 (or the pseudogene TRBV3-2) and TRBJ2-2; tentatively, D is TRBD2 (5 bases). There are 16 residues in the CDR3. V lost 0 bases and J 3 bases, leaving 11 bases between the germline ends. CDR1 LGHDT and CDR2 YNNKEL come from the germline V gene (reference sequence). CDR3: CASSQDVSGYTGELFF. CDR3 nucleotide sequence: TGTGCCAGCAGCCAAGACGTATCGGGATACACCGGGGAGCTGTTTTTT.